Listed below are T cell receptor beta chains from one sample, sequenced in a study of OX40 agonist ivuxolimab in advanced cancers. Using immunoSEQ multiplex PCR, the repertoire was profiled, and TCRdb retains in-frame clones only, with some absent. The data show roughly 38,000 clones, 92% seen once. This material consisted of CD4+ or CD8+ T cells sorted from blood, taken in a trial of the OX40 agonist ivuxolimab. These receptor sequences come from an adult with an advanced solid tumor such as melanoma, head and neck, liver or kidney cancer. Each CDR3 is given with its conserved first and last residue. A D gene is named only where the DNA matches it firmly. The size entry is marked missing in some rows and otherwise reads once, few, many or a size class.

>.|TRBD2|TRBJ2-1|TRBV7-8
TGTGCCAGCAGCTTATTAGCGGGAACCGATGAGCAGTTCTTC
CASSLLAGTDEQFF
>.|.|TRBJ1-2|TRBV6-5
TGTGCCAGCAGTTACGGAGGGAGCTATGGCTACACCTTC
CASSYGGSYGYTF
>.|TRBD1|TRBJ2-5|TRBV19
TGTGCCAGTAGTATCTGGACAGGGGAAGAGACCCAGTACTTC
CASSIWTGEETQYF
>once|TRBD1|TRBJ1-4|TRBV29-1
TGCAGCGCCGCCGGACAGGGCGACGAAAAACTGTTTTTT
CSAAGQGDEKLFF
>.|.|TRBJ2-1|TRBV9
TGTGCCAGCAGCGGGGGGTCCTACAATGAGCAGTTCTTC
CASSGGSYNEQFF
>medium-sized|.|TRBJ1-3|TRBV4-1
TGCGCCAGCAGCCCTAGTGGCCGCGGCTCTGGAAACACCATATATTTT
CASSPSGRGSGNTIYF
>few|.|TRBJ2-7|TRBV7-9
TGTGCCAGCAGCTTAGAAGGGAGTAGGTACGAGCAGTACTTC
CASSLEGSRYEQYF
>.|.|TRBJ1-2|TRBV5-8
TGTGCCAGCAGGGGGGATAGGGATGGCTACACCTTC
CASRGDRDGYTF
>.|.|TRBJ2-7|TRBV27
TGTGCCAGCAAACCTTGGGACGGCACCTACGAGCAGTACTTC
CASKPWDGTYEQYF
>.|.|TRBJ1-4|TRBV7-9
TGTGCCAGCAGCTTTTGGTCAGAAAAACTGTTTTTT
CASSFWSEKLFF
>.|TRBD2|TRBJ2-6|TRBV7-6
TGTGCCAGCAGCCCGCGACTAGCGGGTCAGACAGGGGCCAACGTCCTGACTTTC
CASSPRLAGQTGANVLTF
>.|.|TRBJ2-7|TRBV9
TGTGCCAGCAGCGAGAGGGGGATTCATGACGAGCAGTACTTC
CASSERGIHDEQYF
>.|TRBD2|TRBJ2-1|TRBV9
TGTGCCAGCAGTGCTAGCGGACTCACCTACAATGAGCAGTTCTTC
CASSASGLTYNEQFF
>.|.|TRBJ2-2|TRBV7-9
TGTGCCAGCAGCCTAACAGTTGAGAACACCGGGGAGCTGTTTTTT
CASSLTVENTGELFF
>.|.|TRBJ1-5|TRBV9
TGTGCCAGCAGCACCCAAAAACGGGGGGTTGGCAATCAGCCCCAGCATTTT
CASSTQKRGVGNQPQHF
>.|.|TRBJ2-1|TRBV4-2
TGTGCCAGCAGCCAAGGGACAGAGGAGCAGTTCTTC
CASSQGTEEQFF
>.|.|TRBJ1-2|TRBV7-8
TGTGCCAGCAGCTTAGATCTACTGTTCTATGGCTACACCTTC
CASSLDLLFYGYTF
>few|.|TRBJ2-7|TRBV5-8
TGTGCCAGCAGCTTTCACACCCGCGGCGAGCAGTACTTC
CASSFHTRGEQYF
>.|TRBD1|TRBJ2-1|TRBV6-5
TGTGCCAGCAGTTACGGGGCGGGGACAGGCTATGAGCAGTTCTTC
CASSYGAGTGYEQFF
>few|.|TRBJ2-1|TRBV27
TGTGCCAGCAGTTTAGGGGGGAGGGAGCAGTTCTTC
CASSLGGREQFF
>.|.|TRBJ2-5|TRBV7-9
TGTGCCAGCACCCCCCGTACGGGGCCAGAGACCCAGTACTTC
CASTPRTGPETQYF
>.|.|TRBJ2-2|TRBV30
TGTGCCTGGATGGCCCGGACAGAGAACACCGGGGAGCTGTTTTTT
CAWMARTENTGELFF
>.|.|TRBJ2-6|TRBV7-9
TGTGCCAGCAGCTTATTTCCGGAGGGTTCTGGGGCCAACGTCCTGACTTTC
CASSLFPEGSGANVLTF
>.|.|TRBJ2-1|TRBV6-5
TGTGCCAGCAGGCCTCCGGGACAAGAGGGCAATGAGCAGTTCTTC
CASRPPGQEGNEQFF
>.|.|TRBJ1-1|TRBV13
TGTGCCAGCAGCTTAGGCACTGAAGCTTTCTTT
CASSLGTEAFF
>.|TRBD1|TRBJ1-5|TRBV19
TGTGCCAGTAGTATCACAGGGGCTGGCAATCAGCCCCAGCATTTT
CASSITGAGNQPQHF
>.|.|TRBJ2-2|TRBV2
TGTGCCAGCAGGCCAGCGGTAAACACCGGGGAGCTGTTTTTT
CASRPAVNTGELFF
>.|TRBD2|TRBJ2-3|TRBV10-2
TGCGCCAGCAGTGCGGGAGGGCGGCCAGATACGCAGTATTTT
CASSAGGRPDTQYF
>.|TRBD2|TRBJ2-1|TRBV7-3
TGTGCCAGCAGCCCCCCTAGCGGGAACAATGAGCAGTTCTTC
CASSPPSGNNEQFF
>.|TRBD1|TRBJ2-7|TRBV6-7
TGTGCCAGCATCCTTAGACAGGGGAGCTCCTACGAGCAGTACTTC
CASILRQGSSYEQYF
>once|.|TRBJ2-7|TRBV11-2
TGTGCCAGCAGCCCAGAAGCGGGTTACGAGCAGTACTTC
CASSPEAGYEQYF
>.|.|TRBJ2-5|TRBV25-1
TGTGCCAGCAGTCTCCTGACCCGAGAGACCCAGTACTTC
CASSLLTRETQYF
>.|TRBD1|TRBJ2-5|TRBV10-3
TGTGCCATCAGCGAAACAGGGGTGGAGACCCAGTACTTC
CAISETGVETQYF
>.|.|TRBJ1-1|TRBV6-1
TGTGCCAGCAGTGAAGTGGGTGGGGCAAGAGCTGAAGCTTTCTTT
CASSEVGGARAEAFF
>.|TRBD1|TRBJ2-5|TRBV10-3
TGTGCCATCAGTGATGAAGGGGACAGGGCAGAGACCCAGTACTTC
CAISDEGDRAETQYF
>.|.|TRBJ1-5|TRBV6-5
TGTGCCAGCAGGGTGAGCCTTAGCAATCAGCCCCAGCATTTT
CASRVSLSNQPQHF
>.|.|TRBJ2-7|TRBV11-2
TGTGCCAGCAGCTTAGACGCGACCCGGGCCTACGAGCAGTACTTC
CASSLDATRAYEQYF
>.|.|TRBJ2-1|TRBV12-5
TGTGCTAGTGGTTTCCCCGACAATGAGCAGTTCTTC
CASGFPDNEQFF
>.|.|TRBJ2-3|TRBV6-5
TGTGCCAGCAGACCCGATGGGAATACGCAGTATTTT
CASRPDGNTQYF
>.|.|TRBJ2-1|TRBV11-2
TGTGCCAGCACCTCATTCGCGGAGAATGAGCAGTTCTTC
CASTSFAENEQFF
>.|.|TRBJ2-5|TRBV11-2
TGTGCCAGCAGCTTAGAGGATACCCAGTACTTC
CASSLEDTQYF
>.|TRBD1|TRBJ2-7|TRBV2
TGTGCCAGCAGTGAAGGACAGGGGTGGCACGAGCAGTACTTC
CASSEGQGWHEQYF
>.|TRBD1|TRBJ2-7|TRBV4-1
TGCGCCAGCCGTGGACAGGCCTCCTACGAGCAGTACTTC
CASRGQASYEQYF
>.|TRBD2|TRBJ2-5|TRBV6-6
TGTGCCAGCAGTCCCCGACTAGCTGAAGAGACCCAGTACTTC
CASSPRLAEETQYF
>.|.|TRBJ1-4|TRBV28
TGTGCCAGCAGTCAGTTTAATGAAAAACTGTTTTTT
CASSQFNEKLFF
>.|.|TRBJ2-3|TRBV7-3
TGTGCCAGCAGCTTATACCCCCGTTGGGGGGATACGCAGTATTTT
CASSLYPRWGDTQYF
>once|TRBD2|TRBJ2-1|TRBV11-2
TGTGCCAGCAGCTTAGGAGCGGGAGACGGTGAGCAGTTCTTC
CASSLGAGDGEQFF
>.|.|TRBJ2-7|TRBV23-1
TGCGCCAGCAGTCATCCGTGGGGGTCGGGGGCTTCCCCTCAAACCCGGACCTACGAGCAGTACTTC
CASSHPWGSGASPQTRTYEQYF
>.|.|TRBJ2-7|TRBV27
TGTGCCAGCAGTTTGAGTCAGGGGGGATCCTACGAGCAGTACTTC
CASSLSQGGSYEQYF
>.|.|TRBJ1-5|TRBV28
TGTGCCAGCAGACTAATCAGCGGATGGGGCAATCAGCCCCAGCATTTT
CASRLISGWGNQPQHF
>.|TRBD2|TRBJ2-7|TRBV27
TGTGCCAGCAGTTTAATAGCGGGAGGACACATGGAGCAGTACTTC
CASSLIAGGHMEQYF
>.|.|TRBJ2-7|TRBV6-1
TGTGCCAGCAGTGATCTGGGAGGCTCCTACGAGCAGTACTTC
CASSDLGGSYEQYF